The T cell receptor (beta chain) under discussion was sequenced for a study of identical twins. MiXCR, run by TCRdb on the 5' RACE reads, gives a single entry per CDR3 protein. The table has about 730,000 distinct CDR3 sequences, around 20% seen once. This clonotype was counted many times. V lost 2 bases and J lost 3, with 7 bases in between. Germline V gene lookup returns CDR1 DFQATT and CDR2 SNEGSKA (reference sequence). The CDR3 extends over 12 amino acids. These data were likewise used in another study, on T cells expressing NK-cell markers.

The gene calls are TRBV20-1 and TRBJ1-1; D perhaps matches TRBD1 (5 bases). The receptor comes from a woman under 30 in good health. The sequenced sample was PBMCs. CDR3 DNA sequence: TGCAGTGCTAGACAGGGCGACACTGAAGCTTTCTTT. Its translation is CSARQGDTEAFF.